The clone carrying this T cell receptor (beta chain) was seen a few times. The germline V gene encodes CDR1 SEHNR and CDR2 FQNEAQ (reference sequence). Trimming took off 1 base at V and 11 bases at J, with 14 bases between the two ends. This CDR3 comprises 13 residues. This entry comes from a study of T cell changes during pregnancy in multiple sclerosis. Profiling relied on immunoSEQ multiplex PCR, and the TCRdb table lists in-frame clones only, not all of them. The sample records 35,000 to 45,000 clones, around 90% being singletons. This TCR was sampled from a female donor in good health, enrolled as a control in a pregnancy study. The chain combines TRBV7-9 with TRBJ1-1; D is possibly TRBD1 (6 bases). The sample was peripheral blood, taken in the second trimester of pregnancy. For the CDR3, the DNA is TGTGCCAGCAGCTTAGGGACAGTCGACGGGGCTTTCTTT. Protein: CASSLGTVDGAFF.